This T cell receptor (beta chain) is from a study of T cells in Graves' hyperthyroidism and ophthalmopathy. Researchers took RNA transcripts and amplified the TCR beta CDR3 regions from them. The HTBI set primed first-round TCR CDR3 RT-PCR. Using its own MiXCR run on the multiplex PCR reads, TCRdb lists one record per CDR3 protein. The sample carries around 530,000 distinct CDR3 sequences, roughly 15% recorded once. The diagnoses drew upon clinical symptoms, serum thyroxine and TRAb, thyroid ultrasound and orbital computed tomography. This CDR3 has 13 residues. The V gene lost 3 bases and the J gene lost 4 bases, with 11 bases spanning the gap. Germline assignment: CDR1 SGHDT and CDR2 YYEEEE. Broader study findings: For ophthalmopathy, model prediction preceded onset by a median around six months.

Notes on this clonotype: Its antigen is unknown.

Input material: blood. This rearrangement joins TRBV5-6 to TRBJ2-7; a possible D gene is TRBD1 (5 bases). This TCR was recovered from a woman aged 18 to 35 with Graves' ophthalmopathy. CDR3 protein: CASSWGRAYEQYF. Written as DNA, the CDR3 is TGTGCCAGCAGCTGGGGCAGAGCATACGAGCAGTACTTC.